These T cell receptor beta chains were read from a single sample in a study of T cell changes during pregnancy in multiple sclerosis. Using immunoSEQ multiplex PCR, the repertoire was profiled, and TCRdb retains in-frame clones only, with some absent. The profile shows some 140,000 clones, roughly 95% of them singletons. The sequenced sample was peripheral blood, obtained after pregnancy. These receptors all come from a female donor with multiple sclerosis, enrolled in a pregnancy study. The CDR3 runs from the conserved cysteine through the conserved F or W.

v_gene	j_gene	CDR3aa
TRBV5-1	TRBJ2-5	CASSLSEREGLETQYF
TRBV28	TRBJ1-1	CASSPPPGTEAFF
TRBV7-8	TRBJ1-3	CASSLGAGTGNTIYF
TRBV6-1	TRBJ2-1	CASSEQTGQPKAGVSYNEQFF
TRBV6-5	TRBJ1-2	CASSSSGGASGYTF
TRBV5-1	TRBJ2-5	CASSFFSSGREETQYF
TRBV4-1	TRBJ2-1	CASRPQLAGVYNEQFF
TRBV5-1	TRBJ2-7	CASSNPQDEQYF
TRBV7-9	TRBJ2-5	CASSLGLQGVYETQYF
TRBV4-2	TRBJ2-7	CASSQVPPSGRYEQYF
TRBV29-1	TRBJ2-3	CSVGGVGTSGRTDTQYF
TRBV9	TRBJ2-3	CASSVVTSGSLGDTQYF
TRBV7-8	TRBJ2-7	CASSLGGLATYEQYF
TRBV27	TRBJ2-7	CASSLGQDYEQYF
TRBV5-4	TRBJ1-1	CASSLPEMNTEAFF
TRBV18	TRBJ1-1	CASSLQGGNTEAFF
TRBV27	TRBJ2-7	CASSRGLAGGHYEQYF
TRBV6-1	TRBJ2-3	CASSSGTGVTDTQYF
TRBV10-3	TRBJ2-7	CAISDRTSGSYEQYF
TRBV5-1	TRBJ2-6	CASSSGGANVLTF
TRBV25-1	TRBJ1-1	CASSEQGGNTEAFF
TRBV5-6	TRBJ2-3	CASSVVLTDTQYF
TRBV2	TRBJ1-2	CASSERGEPGGYTF
TRBV5-1	TRBJ1-2	CASSLGRSNYGYTF
TRBV6-1	TRBJ2-7	CASSTQDGAYEQYF
TRBV29-1	TRBJ1-1	CSVVRAGDNTEAFF
TRBV6-6	TRBJ2-7	CASSRLAGAYEQYF
TRBV7-8	TRBJ1-5	CASSLAGQTNQPQHF
TRBV27	TRBJ2-6	CASSLSIAGANVLTF
TRBV29-1	TRBJ2-2	CSVVQRDTGELFF
TRBV30	TRBJ2-1	CAWASSYNEQFF
TRBV5-6	TRBJ2-7	CASSPTGTSAYEQYF
TRBV19	TRBJ2-2	CASGTGVPGELFF
TRBV29-1	TRBJ1-1	CSVERRGRLYTEAFF
TRBV7-9	TRBJ1-3	CASSLAGTGDNTIYF
TRBV7-6	TRBJ1-2	CASSLGQGAFGGYTF
TRBV28	TRBJ2-7	CASFPTGSSYEQYF
TRBV6-5	TRBJ2-7	CASRTHQGSYEQYF
TRBV7-9	TRBJ2-3	CASSAVAGYYDTQYF
TRBV30	TRBJ2-5	CAWNSIDRVETQYF
TRBV28	TRBJ2-7	CASSEGQASYEQYF
TRBV5-4	TRBJ2-5	CASSFSGVGQETQYF
TRBV4-3	TRBJ2-2	CASSQDEGITGELFF
TRBV5-6	TRBJ2-5	CASSTRDFQETQYF
TRBV9	TRBJ2-7	CASSVLSTSYEQYF
TRBV27	TRBJ1-1	CASSLLSGRVAFF
TRBV11-3	TRBJ2-7	CASSLRGSDEQYF
TRBV19	TRBJ1-4	CASSWRQGHEKLFF
TRBV7-6	TRBJ2-7	CASSTNLEQYF
TRBV5-4	TRBJ2-5	CASNPNRGSGETQYF
TRBV5-1	TRBJ1-1	CASTRTGKRTTEAFF
TRBV5-4	TRBJ2-5	CASSTGLAEQETQYF
TRBV19	TRBJ2-3	CASSMSGDYHTQYF
TRBV14	TRBJ1-1	CASSQGRVRFATEAFF
TRBV19	TRBJ2-7	CASRPKGLSPYEQYF
TRBV2	TRBJ1-5	CASSFSSQNQPQHF
TRBV5-1	TRBJ2-1	CASAVGGPRNEQFF
TRBV9	TRBJ2-2	CASSVASGLAGNTGELFF
TRBV5-4	TRBJ2-5	CASSSQGQNQETQYF